One and the same sample provided the 15 T cell receptor beta chains below, sequenced in a study of cytomegalovirus exposure and HLA in healthy donors. Amplification used 60 Vbeta primers and 13 Jbeta primers. Only in-frame clones appear in the TCRdb table, and some are missing; sequencing was by immunoSEQ multiplex PCR. Among 120,000 to 150,000 clones listed, around 65% were seen once. Material for sequencing was PBMCs. These receptors all stem from a woman between 25 and 40 years old in good health and CMV-seropositive.

V is TRBV14 and J is TRBJ1-3; TRBD1 aligns across 10 bases. The CDR3 is made up of 15 amino acids. Germline CDR1 reads SGHDN; CDR2 reads FVKESK. Germline trimming cut 5 bases from V and 0 bases from J; bases unmatched to any gene: 1. The CDR3 DNA reads TGTGCCAGCAGCTGGACAGGGGGCTCTGGAAACACCATATATTTT. This encodes CASSWTGGSGNTIYF.

This chain connects TRBV7-6 to TRBJ1-1; no reliable D call. Trimming pared 1 base from V and 3 bases from J, leaving 9 bases between. This CDR3 is 14 amino acids long. The germline V gene encodes CDR1 SGHVS and CDR2 FNYEAQ. The CDR3 bases are TGTGCCAGCAGCTTAGGGGCCACCTACACTGAAGCTTTCTTT. Its protein is CASSLGATYTEAFF.

Comment on this clone: Other DNA sequences in this sample translate to the same CDR3. The rearrangement links TRBV2 to TRBJ1-4; TRBD1 matches at 7 bases. CDR1 is SNHLY and CDR2 is FYNNEI in the germline V gene. V lost 5 bases to trimming and J lost 5 bases; unmatched junction nucleotides: 2. The CDR3 sequence is 13 residues long. The CDR3 is CASSLQGNEKLFF. The CDR3 DNA reads TGTGCCAGCAGTCTACAGGGGAATGAAAAACTGTTTTTT.

The V and J genes are TRBV4-1 and TRBJ2-1, with D hard to call. Between the trimmed V and J ends, which lost 4 bases and 6 bases, there was a span of 7 bases. Germline V gene sequence: CDR1 MGHRA, CDR2 YSYEKL. The CDR3 is 12 residues long. In nucleotides, the CDR3 is TGCGCCAGCAGCCTTAGTATCAATGAGCAGTTCTTC. Encoded protein: CASSLSINEQFF.

This clone was recorded a few times. The rearrangement joins TRBV29-1 to TRBJ2-7, with D maybe TRBD1 (5 bases). The germline gives CDR1 SQVTM, CDR2 ANQGSEA. Trimming removed 5 bases from V and 6 bases from J, with 17 bases in between. The CDR3 totals 13 residues. CDR3 sequence reads: CSVLVWGQGEQYF. CDR3 DNA sequence: TGCAGCGTTCTGGTTTGGGGCCAGGGCGAGCAGTACTTC.

The chain carries TRBV19 and TRBJ1-5, with a tentative D call TRBD1 (6 bases). V was cut by 5 bases and J by 1 base, with 12 bases left in between. The CDR3 consists of 15 residues. Germline CDR1 reads LNHDA; CDR2 reads SQIVND (reference sequence). The CDR3 DNA follows: TGTGCCAGTAGTGCACAGGGTAACAGCAATCAGCCCCAGCATTTT. This translates into CASSAQGNSNQPQHF.

This chain connects TRBV6-5 to TRBJ2-1; TRBD2 agrees at 8 bases. After removal of 6 bases from V and 9 bases from J, the junction contained 13 bases not matched to a gene. This CDR3 comprises 15 residues. The germline V gene has CDR1 MNHEY and CDR2 SVGAGI. The DNA for the CDR3 is TGTGCCAGCAGACTAACGCGGGGGGCGATGCGTGAGCAGTTCTTC. This gives the protein CASRLTRGAMREQFF.

The chain uses TRBV5-4 and TRBJ2-7; D is perhaps TRBD1 (6 bases). This CDR3 has 14 residues. The V gene lost 1 base and the J gene lost 7 bases, with 15 bases spanning the gap. Germline V gene sequence: CDR1 SGHNT, CDR2 YYREEE (reference sequence). This CDR3 reads CASSLSGQGKEQYF. The CDR3 DNA reads as TGTGCCAGCAGCTTGTCGGGTCAGGGGAAGGAGCAGTACTTC.

The chain is built from TRBV10-3 and TRBJ2-5, with 7 bases fitting TRBD2. V shed 8 bases and J 3 bases; nucleotides not matched to a gene: 6. In germline, CDR1 is ENHRY, CDR2 SYGVKD. This CDR3 comprises 13 residues. CDR3 sequence reads: CAIRGLAEETQYF. The CDR3 DNA reads TGTGCCATCCGCGGGCTAGCGGAAGAGACCCAGTACTTC.

The chain joins TRBV19 to TRBJ1-1, with D possibly matching TRBD1 (5 bases). Germline-derived CDR1 and CDR2 are LNHDA and SQIVND (reference sequence). V was clipped by 5 bases and J by 4 bases, with 11 bases between them. The CDR3 runs 13 residues. Here the CDR3 reads CASSSMGPTEAFF. In DNA form, the CDR3 reads TGTGCCAGTAGTTCGATGGGGCCCACTGAAGCTTTCTTT.

This clone was detected a few times. The chain is built from TRBV5-1 and TRBJ1-4; 8 bases map to TRBD1. CDR1 is SGHRS and CDR2 is YFSETQ in the germline V gene. CDR3 length: 14 amino acids. The J segment lost 8 bases and the V segment lost 4 bases, leaving 7 bases of the junction unmatched. CDR3 sequence (DNA): TGCGCCAGCAGCCTAGGACAGGGACAGGAAAAACTGTTTTTT. Translation gives CASSLGQGQEKLFF.

This rearrangement joins TRBV7-9 to TRBJ2-7, with TRBD1 as a possible D gene (6 bases). V was clipped by 5 bases and J by 1 base, with 18 bases between them. The CDR3 contains 16 residues. Germline V gene sequence: CDR1 SEHNR, CDR2 FQNEAQ (reference sequence). The CDR3 region has the DNA TGTGCCAGCAGCCCAAGAACAGGGAACAGTTCCTACGAGCAGTACTTC. Encoded protein: CASSPRTGNSSYEQYF.

The rearrangement uses TRBV5-1 and TRBJ1-3; D not certain. The germline V gene encodes CDR1 SGHRS and CDR2 YFSETQ. V dropped 0 bases and J dropped 4 bases, with 14 bases sitting between them. The CDR3 spans 16 residues. The CDR3 DNA reads as TGCGCCAGCAGCTTGGTCGCCAGATCCCCAGGAAACACCATATATTTT. Translation gives CASSLVARSPGNTIYF.

The rearrangement uses TRBV7-3 and TRBJ2-3, with a possible D match to TRBD1 (5 bases). This CDR3 contains 13 residues. Trimming pared 0 bases from V and 5 bases from J, leaving 6 bases between. The germline V gene has CDR1 SGHTA and CDR2 FQGTGA. The CDR3 sequence: CASSLTRVDTQYF. CDR3 nucleotides: TGTGCCAGCAGCTTAACCAGGGTAGATACGCAGTATTTT. Full variable domain (outside the CDR3, taken from reference TRBV7-3 and TRBJ2-3): GAGVSQTPSNKVTEKGKYVELRCDPISGHTALYWYRQSLGQGPEFLIYFQGTGAADDSGLPNDRFFAVRPEGSVSTLKIQRTERGDSAVYLCASSLTRVDTQYFGPGTRLTVL.

For the CDR3, the DNA is TGTGCCAGCAGCCGGGCAGGAGGGACTAACTACGAGCAGTACTTC. It yields the protein CASSRAGGTNYEQYF. This chain links TRBV7-2 with TRBJ2-7; 7 bases match TRBD2. Losses at the gene ends were 5 bases for V and 3 bases for J; bases not matched to a gene: 10. The length of the CDR3 is 15 residues. Germline V gene data show CDR1 as SGHTA and CDR2 as FQGNSA.